The rows below give T cell receptor beta chains drawn from one sample of a study of blood T cell repertoires in COVID-19. TCRdb's copy holds only in-frame clones and misses some; the assay was immunoSEQ multiplex PCR. The sample yields a few hundred thousand clones, around 90% seen once. Sequencing was done on a sample of peripheral blood. The receptors were sampled from a man in his fifties or sixties with acute or convalescent COVID-19. Both conserved end residues are part of each CDR3. Fields, in order: D gene, J gene, clone size, V gene, CDR3 DNA, CDR3 protein. D genes are given only for firm matches. The listing skips clone size in some rows; elsewhere it reads once, few, many or a size class.

>TRBD1|TRBJ1-3|-|TRBV9
TGTGCCAGCAGCCCCCAGACAGGGCTCAGCTCTGGAAACACCATATATTTT
CASSPQTGLSSGNTIYF
>-|TRBJ2-7|-|TRBV27
TGTGCCAGCAGTTTTGGCGGCGGTTACGAGCAGTACTTC
CASSFGGGYEQYF
>TRBD2|TRBJ2-5|-|TRBV5-1
TGCGCCAGCAGCTTTAGCCCCGGGACTACCCAAGAGACCCAGTACTTC
CASSFSPGTTQETQYF
>-|TRBJ1-4|-|TRBV5-8
TGTGCCAGCAGCTTGGTCCAGGGCCCCGGGAACAGGGTTTTT
CASSLVQGPGNRVF
>-|TRBJ2-2|-|TRBV3-1/TRBV3-2
TGTGCCAGCAGCCCGCGGCTAAGAGCGGGTCGATACACCGGGGAGCTGTTTTTT
CASSPRLRAGRYTGELFF
>TRBD1|TRBJ1-1|once|TRBV2
TGTGCCAGCACCCCCGACAGGGTGGTGGTGACTGAAGCTTTCTTT
CASTPDRVVVTEAFF
>TRBD2|TRBJ2-1|-|TRBV20-1
TGCAGTGCTAGTCGGGGGGCCTACAATGAGCAGTTCTTC
CSASRGAYNEQFF
>TRBD1|TRBJ1-2|-|TRBV30
TGTGCCTGGAGCCCCGACAGGGGGTTAGGGAACTATGGCTACACCTTC
CAWSPDRGLGNYGYTF
>-|TRBJ2-6|-|TRBV6-5
TGTGCCAGCAGTTACTGGAGGGCTGGGGCCAACGTCCTGACTTTC
CASSYWRAGANVLTF
>-|TRBJ2-7|-|TRBV10-1
TGCGCCAGCAGTAACGACAGGCTTCCAGACTTGTACTTC
CASSNDRLPDLYF
>-|TRBJ1-5|-|TRBV19
TGTGCCAGTAGTCCCCGGGATAACAATCAGCCCCAGCATTTT
CASSPRDNNQPQHF
>-|TRBJ2-5|-|TRBV7-2
TGTGCCAGCAGCTTACCAGGGTCGGAGACCCAGTACTTC
CASSLPGSETQYF
>-|TRBJ2-4|-|TRBV5-1
TGCGCCAGCAGCTTGGCGGTAACAGGGTCAGTAGCCAAAAACATTCAGTACTTC
CASSLAVTGSVAKNIQYF
>-|TRBJ1-2|-|TRBV28
TGTGCCAGCAGTCCTCCGGGACAAGACATCCCAATCTATGGCTACACCTTC
CASSPPGQDIPIYGYTF
>TRBD1|TRBJ2-3|few|TRBV29-1
TGCAGCGTATCCGGGACAGGGGGTCCAACAGATACGCAGTATTTT
CSVSGTGGPTDTQYF